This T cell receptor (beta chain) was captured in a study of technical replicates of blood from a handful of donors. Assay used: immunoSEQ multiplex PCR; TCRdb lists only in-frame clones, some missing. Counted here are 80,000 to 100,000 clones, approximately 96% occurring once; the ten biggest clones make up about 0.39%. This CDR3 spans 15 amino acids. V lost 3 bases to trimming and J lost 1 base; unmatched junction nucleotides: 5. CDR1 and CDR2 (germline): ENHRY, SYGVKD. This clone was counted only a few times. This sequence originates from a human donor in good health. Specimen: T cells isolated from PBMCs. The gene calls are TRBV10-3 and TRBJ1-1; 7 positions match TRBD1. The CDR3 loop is CAISDTGTANTEAFF. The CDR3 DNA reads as TGTGCCATCAGTGATACCGGGACAGCGAACACTGAAGCTTTCTTT.